This T cell receptor (beta chain) was recovered during a study of technical replicates of blood from a handful of donors. The germline CDR1 and CDR2 sequences are GTSNPN and SVGIG (reference sequence). This CDR3 has 13 amino acids. Trimming left V 4 bases short and J 2 bases short, with 12 bases between. TCRdb's table, derived via immunoSEQ multiplex PCR, lists solely in-frame clones and lacks some. The data show about 62,000 clones, just under 90% seen once. This receptor was taken from a human donor in good health. Some clones in this sample may be carry-over from other donors' samples. The sample comprised PBMCs. The genes are TRBV30 and TRBJ2-7; no reliable D call. CDR3 amino acids: CAWTEQRTYEQYF. The CDR3 nucleotides read TGTGCCTGGACCGAACAGAGAACCTACGAGCAGTACTTC.